This entry lists 32 T cell receptor beta chains sequenced from one sample in a study of cytomegalovirus exposure and HLA in healthy donors. PCR amplification relied on 60 Vbeta primers (plus 13 Jbeta primers). Using immunoSEQ multiplex PCR, the repertoire was profiled, and TCRdb retains in-frame clones only, with some absent. The table has around 150,000 clones, about 80% seen once. Sequenced sample: PBMCs. All receptors derive from a man in his late teens or twenties in good health and CMV-seropositive.

The chain couples TRBV5-1 to TRBJ1-1, with D unclear. Trimming pared 0 bases from V and 2 bases from J, leaving 11 bases between. The CDR3 has 15 amino acids. Per the germline V gene, CDR1 is SGHRS and CDR2 is YFSETQ. In DNA, the CDR3 is TGCGCCAGCAGCTTGGACGTCAGGCAAAACACTGAAGCTTTCTTT. Translating it yields CASSLDVRQNTEAFF.

This chain links TRBV6-5 with TRBJ1-2, with TRBD1 matching 8 bases. CDR3 length equals 14 residues. V was pared by 5 bases and J by 8 bases, with 10 bases of the junction left unmatched. Germline V gene data show CDR1 as MNHEY and CDR2 as SVGAGI. The CDR3 coding sequence is TGTGCCAGCAGTAGGACAGGGACCCAAGGGGGCTACACCTTC. Translated: CASSRTGTQGGYTF.

The chain uses TRBV4-1 and TRBJ2-7; TRBD2 aligns across 10 bases. CDR1 is MGHRA, CDR2 YSYEKL, per germline. The CDR3 spans 14 residues. V lost 7 bases and J lost 2; bases outside the gene matches: 5. Here the CDR3 reads CASKKSGGAYEQYF. Written as DNA, the CDR3 is TGCGCCAGCAAAAAAAGCGGGGGGGCCTACGAGCAGTACTTC.

This clone was detected a few times. The chain has TRBV5-5 and TRBJ1-1, with D perhaps matching TRBD1 (5 bases). CDR1 SGHKS and CDR2 YYEKEE come from the germline V gene (reference sequence). The V and J ends lost 2 bases and 8 bases respectively, with 13 bases between them. The CDR3 extends over 13 amino acids. The CDR3 reads CASSLPFNREAFF. For the CDR3, the DNA is TGTGCCAGCAGCTTACCTTTCAACAGGGAAGCTTTCTTT.

The gene calls are TRBV6-5 and TRBJ1-2; the D gene is possibly TRBD1 (5 bases). V was shortened by 0 bases and J by 11 bases, with 10 bases between the two germline ends. Germline V CDR1 and CDR2: MNHEY, SVGAGI. The CDR3 runs 12 residues. The CDR3 spells CASSYSRQKYTF. In nucleotides, the CDR3 is TGTGCCAGCAGTTACTCTCGACAGAAGTACACCTTC.

V gene TRBV5-6 combines with J gene TRBJ2-1, with 11 bases matching TRBD1. Trimming removed 5 bases from V and 7 bases from J; junction bases left unmatched: 2. Germline V gene lookup returns CDR1 SGHDT and CDR2 YYEEEE. The CDR3 loop spans 13 amino acids. CDR3 residues: CASRGTGGNEQFF. CDR3 nucleotides: TGTGCCAGCAGAGGGACAGGGGGGAATGAGCAGTTCTTC.

This chain connects TRBV27 to TRBJ2-1; 8 nucleotides align to TRBD1. Germline V gives CDR1 MNHEY, CDR2 SMNVEV (reference sequence). V dropped 4 bases and J dropped 6; count of bases not matched to a gene: 11. The CDR3 is 16 residues long. Here the CDR3 reads CASSYPAGQGRNEQFF. CDR3 bases: TGTGCCAGCAGTTACCCCGCCGGACAGGGTCGCAATGAGCAGTTCTTC.

The chain joins TRBV5-1 to TRBJ2-6; a weak D match, TRBD1 (7 bases). The CDR3 runs to 16 residues. The V gene's germline CDR1 is SGHRS and CDR2 YFSETQ. Trimming shortened V by 2 bases and J by 4 bases, and 13 bases separated the two germline ends. CDR3 protein: CASSFRGEAGANVLTF. The CDR3, as DNA: TGCGCCAGCAGCTTCAGGGGGGAAGCCGGGGCCAACGTCCTGACTTTC.

This clone was detected a few times. The V call is TRBV7-2, the J call TRBJ2-7; 11 nucleotides agree with TRBD1. Germline V CDR1 and CDR2: SGHTA, FQGNSA. CDR3 length equals 15 residues. The V gene end was trimmed by 2 bases and the J gene end by 5 bases; junction bases not matched to a gene: 5. CDR3 amino acids: CASSLTRTGGNEQYF. The CDR3 DNA is TGTGCCAGCAGCTTAACAAGGACAGGGGGCAACGAGCAGTACTTC.

The V gene is TRBV5-4, the J gene TRBJ1-3, with TRBD1 matching over 7 bases. The CDR3 contains 15 residues. Germline CDR1 reads SGHNT; CDR2 reads YYREEE (reference sequence). V lost 4 bases, J lost 0 bases, and 4 bases stayed unmatched. CDR3 sequence reads: CASSLGQASGNTIYF. In nucleotides, the CDR3 is TGTGCCAGCAGCCTAGGACAGGCCTCTGGAAACACCATATATTTT.

The J gene is TRBJ2-7, the V gene TRBV11-2; D perhaps matches TRBD1 (5 bases). Trimming shortened V by 4 bases and J by 4 bases, and 8 bases separated the two germline ends. The CDR3 is 12 amino acids. The germline V gene encodes CDR1 SGHAT and CDR2 FQNNGV. The CDR3 coding sequence is TGTGCCAGCAGCTCGCAGGGTTACGAGCAGTACTTC. Amino acid sequence: CASSSQGYEQYF.

The chain employs TRBV5-1 and TRBJ2-1, with 7 bases lining up with TRBD2. CDR3 length equals 16 residues. Trimming at V came to 4 bases and at J to 4 bases, leaving 11 bases not matched to a gene. CDR1 SGHRS and CDR2 YFSETQ come from the germline V gene. CDR3 in amino acids: CASSVDWAGEYNEQFF. The CDR3, as DNA: TGCGCCAGCAGCGTGGACTGGGCGGGGGAATACAATGAGCAGTTCTTC.

This chain connects TRBV29-1 to TRBJ1-2; D uncertain. V was shortened by 6 bases and J by 8 bases, with 7 bases between the two germline ends. The CDR3 is 9 amino acids. The V gene's germline CDR1 is SQVTM and CDR2 ANQGSEA. CDR3: CSVLEGYTF. CDR3 sequence (DNA): TGCAGCGTCTTGGAGGGCTACACCTTC.

This clone was detected only a few times. The sample holds other DNA sequences that translate to the same CDR3. J is TRBJ1-3 and V is TRBV5-8; D gene unclear. From germline, CDR1 is SGHTS and CDR2 YDEGEE. The CDR3 has 16 residues. The V end was cut by 2 bases, the J end by 4 bases, with 16 bases between. The CDR3 sequence: CASSLLVGSGGNTIYF. For the CDR3, the DNA is TGTGCCAGCAGCTTACTAGTAGGGAGTGGCGGAAACACCATATATTTT.

As for this clone: The same CDR3 is also encoded by other DNA sequences in this sample. V usage is TRBV7-9 and J usage is TRBJ2-1, with 11 positions matching TRBD2. Germline CDR1 is SEHNR and CDR2 is FQNEAQ (reference sequence). Germline trimming cut 1 base from V and 7 bases from J; bases unmatched to any gene: 3. This CDR3 has 15 residues. As DNA, the CDR3 is TGTGCCAGCAGCTTAGGCCTAGCGGGGGGAAATGAGCAGTTCTTC. Translating it yields CASSLGLAGGNEQFF.

This chain joins TRBV10-3 and TRBJ2-7, with 9 bases aligning to TRBD1. Germline values: CDR1 ENHRY, CDR2 SYGVKD. CDR3 length: 13 residues. Losses at the gene ends were 6 bases for V and 3 bases for J; bases not matched to a gene: 3. CDR3 bases: TGTGCCATCAGCTCGGACAGGGGCTACGAGCAGTACTTC. It translates to CAISSDRGYEQYF.

The rearrangement joins TRBV12-5 to TRBJ2-1; 7 bases line up with TRBD2. Per the germline V gene, CDR1 is LGHNT and CDR2 is FRNRAP. The trim removed 5 bases at V and 6 bases at J, leaving 4 bases unmatched. The CDR3 has 13 amino acids. The CDR3 loop reads CASGLREANEQFF. The DNA of the CDR3 is TGTGCTAGTGGTCTTCGGGAGGCCAATGAGCAGTTCTTC.

This clone came up a few times. This rearrangement joins TRBV9 to TRBJ2-7; TRBD1 matches 9 bases. There are 13 residues in the CDR3. CDR1 and CDR2 (germline): SGDLS, YYNGEE. Trimming took 4 bases from V and 3 from J; bases not matched to a gene: 2. For the CDR3, the DNA is TGTGCCAGCAGCCCGGGACAGGGCTACGAGCAGTACTTC. It specifies CASSPGQGYEQYF. Combining the CDR3 with reference TRBV9 and TRBJ2-7 gives the whole variable domain DSGVTQTPKHLITATGQRVTLRCSPRSGDLSVYWYQQSLDQGLQFLIQYYNGEERAKGNILERFSAQQFPDLHSELNLSSLELGDSALYFCASSPGQGYEQYFGPGTRLTVT.

The chain couples TRBV27 to TRBJ2-1, with unresolved D. This CDR3 contains 17 residues. Germline V gene data show CDR1 as MNHEY and CDR2 as SMNVEV (reference sequence). The V end was cut by 3 bases, the J end by 4 bases, with 19 bases between. The CDR3 DNA reads TGTGCCAGCAGTTTTGACTCCACTCATGGTCTATACAATGAGCAGTTCTTC. Residues: CASSFDSTHGLYNEQFF.

This clone was detected only a few times. CDR3 sequence: CASSQDINTQYF. DNA for the CDR3: TGTGCCAGCAGCCAAGATATAAATACGCAGTATTTT. The rearrangement links TRBV14 to TRBJ2-3; the D is unclear. The CDR3 contains 12 residues. Per germline, CDR1 SGHDN and CDR2 FVKESK. Deletions cut 0 bases from V and 7 bases from J, with 5 bases between. The full variable domain, completed using reference TRBV14 and TRBJ2-3, is EAGVTQFPSHSVIEKGQTVTLRCDPISGHDNLYWYRRVMGKEIKFLLHFVKESKQDESGMPNNRFLAERTGGTYSTLKVQPAELEDSGVYFCASSQDINTQYFGPGTRLTVL.

The chain joins TRBV19 to TRBJ2-2; no definite D call. V lost 5 bases and J lost 8, with 9 bases in between. This CDR3 spans 12 amino acids. CDR1 and CDR2 from the germline V gene are LNHDA and SQIVND (reference sequence). The CDR3 sequence: CASSSYVGELFF. The CDR3 region has the DNA TGTGCCAGTAGTTCGTATGTTGGGGAGCTGTTTTTT.

V gene TRBV7-9 combines with J gene TRBJ2-7, with D tentatively TRBD2 (5 bases). Germline CDR1 and CDR2: SEHNR and FQNEAQ (reference sequence). This CDR3 region has 16 residues. Trimming pared 1 base from V and 4 bases from J, leaving 17 bases between. The CDR3 bases are TGTGCCAGCAGCTTAGGGGCGACGGGGAAAGGTTACGAGCAGTACTTC. It translates to CASSLGATGKGYEQYF.

J is TRBJ2-7 and V is TRBV4-3, with TRBD1 matching 8 bases. The CDR3 sequence is 15 residues long. The trim removed 4 bases at V and 3 bases at J, leaving 8 bases unmatched. CDR1 and CDR2 (germline): LGHNA, YSLEER. CDR3 sequence (DNA): TGCGCCAGCAGCCCCGTACCAGGACAGGGCTACGAGCAGTACTTC. Amino acid sequence: CASSPVPGQGYEQYF.

J is TRBJ1-4 and V is TRBV7-9; D not certain. V was shortened by 5 bases and J by 8 bases, with 27 bases between the two germline ends. This CDR3 is built from 18 residues. The germline V gene has CDR1 SEHNR and CDR2 FQNEAQ (reference sequence). The CDR3 nucleotides are TGTGCCAGCAGCCTAGACATCGGAGGGTTTCTAAGCCTGGAAAAACTGTTTTTT. Translating it yields CASSLDIGGFLSLEKLFF.

The chain is built from TRBV19 and TRBJ1-1; D is unresolved. With 3 bases removed from V and 0 bases from J, the gap between germline ends came to 11 bases. The CDR3 runs 15 residues. Germline V CDR1 and CDR2: LNHDA, SQIVND (reference sequence). As DNA, the CDR3 is TGTGCCAGTAGTATTCGTCAGACTATGAACACTGAAGCTTTCTTT. Translation gives CASSIRQTMNTEAFF.

The rearrangement links TRBV4-1 to TRBJ1-2; D is undetermined. Looked up from germline, CDR1 is MGHRA and CDR2 is YSYEKL. CDR3 length: 13 amino acids. V dropped 1 base and J dropped 4 bases, with 7 bases sitting between them. The CDR3 here is CASSQVNSYGYTF. The CDR3 coding sequence is TGCGCCAGCAGCCAAGTGAACAGCTATGGCTACACCTTC.

V is TRBV19 and J is TRBJ1-4, with TRBD1 matching 9 bases. The V segment lost 4 bases and the J segment 7 bases; nucleotides outside the gene matches: 4. The CDR3 contains 14 residues. CDR1 is LNHDA, CDR2 SQIVND, per germline (reference sequence). This CDR3 is CASSNPGQGEKLFF. CDR3 nucleotide sequence: TGTGCCAGTAGTAACCCGGGACAGGGTGAAAAACTGTTTTTT.

The V gene is TRBV25-1, the J gene TRBJ2-3, with 9 positions matching TRBD1. Germline values: CDR1 MGHDK, CDR2 SYGVNS. This CDR3 region has 16 residues. V dropped 0 bases and J dropped 6; count of bases not matched to a gene: 7. The CDR3 nucleotides read TGTGCCAGCAGTGAATACCGGACAGGGGTTAGCGATACGCAGTATTTT. It translates to CASSEYRTGVSDTQYF.

This clone has just a few counts. The genes are TRBV4-1 and TRBJ1-5, with TRBD1 matching 9 bases. Germline V gene sequence: CDR1 MGHRA, CDR2 YSYEKL. V gave up 4 bases and J gave up 2 bases; unmatched junction bases: 3. This CDR3 comprises 15 residues. CDR3 in DNA: TGCGCCAGCAGCCCGGACAGGGGTGGCAATCAGCCCCAGCATTTT. It encodes CASSPDRGGNQPQHF.

The rearrangement links TRBV5-4 to TRBJ2-6; D call uncertain. V was cut by 0 bases and J by 1 base, with 8 bases left in between. The V gene's germline CDR1 is SGHNT and CDR2 YYREEE (reference sequence). The CDR3 has 16 residues. The CDR3 loop reads CASSLVYASGANVLTF. CDR3 DNA: TGTGCCAGCAGCTTGGTATATGCGTCTGGGGCCAACGTCCTGACTTTC.

This chain connects TRBV4-1 to TRBJ2-4; the D gene is possibly TRBD1 (6 bases). Trimming pared 3 bases from V and 1 base from J, leaving 10 bases between. This CDR3 is 15 amino acids long. The germline gives CDR1 MGHRA, CDR2 YSYEKL. For the CDR3, the DNA is TGCGCCAGCAGCCAGGAAGGGGGTGCCAAAAACATTCAGTACTTC. Translating it yields CASSQEGGAKNIQYF.

The rearrangement links TRBV5-8 to TRBJ1-2; D gene ambiguous. This CDR3 contains 14 residues. V lost 0 bases to trimming and J lost 8 bases, with 14 bases between them. Germline CDR1 reads SGHTS; CDR2 reads YDEGEE. The CDR3 loop is CASSLGSRGGGYTF. The CDR3 region has the DNA TGTGCCAGCAGCTTGGGGTCCCGAGGCGGGGGCTACACCTTC.